This T cell receptor (beta chain) was recovered during a study of OX40 agonist ivuxolimab in advanced cancers. There are 14 residues in the CDR3. Germline CDR1 and CDR2: MDHEN and SYDVKM. Trimming cost V 1 base and J 4 bases; bases outside gene matches: 0. Enrollment shut out patients with autoimmune disease history or systemic immunosuppression. Data came from immunoSEQ multiplex PCR; TCRdb stores just in-frame clones and leaves some out. The sample lists approximately 40,000 clones; around 80% were seen once. The input for sequencing was CD4+ or CD8+ T cells sorted from blood, taken in a trial of the OX40 agonist ivuxolimab. The TCR originated in an adult with an advanced solid tumor such as melanoma, head and neck, liver or kidney cancer. The rearrangement links TRBV28 to TRBJ2-5, with 10 bases matching TRBD2. CDR3 residues: CASSLLAGGETQYF. CDR3 coding DNA: TGTGCCAGCAGTTTATTAGCGGGGGGAGAGACCCAGTACTTC.